This TCR beta chain was captured in a study of radiotherapy plus CTLA-4 blockade in lung cancer. The study, taken as a whole, reports: In blood, TCR clones derived from the tumor expanded after radiotherapy plus ipilimumab.

Note on this clone: Its antigen is undetermined.

Assay: immunoSEQ multiplex PCR; the TCRdb copy retains only in-frame clones and omits some. The sample lists 62,000 or so clones, about 80% occurring once. The CDR3 consists of 15 residues. The V segment lost 4 bases and the J segment 8 bases; nucleotides outside the gene matches: 4. CDR1 SGHVS and CDR2 FQNEAQ come from the germline V gene. This sequence joins TRBV7-8 and TRBJ2-1; TRBD2 agrees at 14 bases. The source of this sequence is a human donor with non-small cell lung cancer who had a complete response to radiotherapy plus ipilimumab. The material was peripheral blood, obtained from a patient treated with radiotherapy plus ipilimumab. CDR3 loop: CASSSTSGGAYEQFF. CDR3 DNA: TGTGCCAGCAGCTCGACTAGCGGGGGGGCCTATGAGCAGTTCTTC.